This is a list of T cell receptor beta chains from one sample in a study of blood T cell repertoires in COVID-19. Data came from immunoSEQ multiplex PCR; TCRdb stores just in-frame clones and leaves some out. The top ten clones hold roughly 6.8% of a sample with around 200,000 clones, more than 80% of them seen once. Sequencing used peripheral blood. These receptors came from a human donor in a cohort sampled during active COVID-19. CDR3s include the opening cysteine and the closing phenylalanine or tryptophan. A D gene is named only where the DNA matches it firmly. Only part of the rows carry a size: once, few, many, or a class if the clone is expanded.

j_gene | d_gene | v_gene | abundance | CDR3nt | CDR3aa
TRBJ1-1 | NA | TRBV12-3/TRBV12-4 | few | TGTGCCAGCAGTTTAGGGGAGGTAACTGAAGCTTTCTTT | CASSLGEVTEAFF
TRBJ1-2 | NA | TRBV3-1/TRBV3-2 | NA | TGTGCCAGCAGCCAAGAGAGTCAGGCAAACTATGGCTACACCTTC | CASSQESQANYGYTF
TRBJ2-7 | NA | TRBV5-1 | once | TGCGCCAGCAGTTTTGCGAGTGCCTACGAGCAGTACTTC | CASSFASAYEQYF
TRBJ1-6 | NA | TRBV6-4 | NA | TGTGCCAGCAGTGACTCAGATCGGCAGGCCGATAATTCACCCCTCCACTTT | CASSDSDRQADNSPLHF
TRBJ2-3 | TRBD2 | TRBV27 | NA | TGTGCCAGCAGTCCCTCGGGGGGGGTATACACAGATACGCAGTATTTT | CASSPSGGVYTDTQYF
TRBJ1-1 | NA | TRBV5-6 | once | TGTGCCAGCAGCTTGGTCCGGGTCAAGAACACTGAAGCTTTCTTT | CASSLVRVKNTEAFF
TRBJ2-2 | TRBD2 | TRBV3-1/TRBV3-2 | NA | TGTGCCAGCAGCCGCCTGGTCGGGGGGGCGAACACCGGGGAGCTGTTTTTT | CASSRLVGGANTGELFF
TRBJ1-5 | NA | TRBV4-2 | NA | TGTGCCAGCAGCCAAGGGCCAGTGCCCCAACCCGTTCCCAATCAGCCCCAGCATTTT | CASSQGPVPQPVPNQPQHF
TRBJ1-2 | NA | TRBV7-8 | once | TGTGCCAGCAGCTTAGGGGGGCGCAACTATGGCTACACCTTC | CASSLGGRNYGYTF
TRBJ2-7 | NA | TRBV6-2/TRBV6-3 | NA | TGTGCCAGCAGTCGCGAGGGTATCAAGTACTTC | CASSREGIKYF
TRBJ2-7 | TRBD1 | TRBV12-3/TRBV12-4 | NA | TGTGCCAGTCAATCGGGGACAGGGAATGAGCAGTACTTC | CASQSGTGNEQYF
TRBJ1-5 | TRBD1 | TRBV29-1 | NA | TGCAGCGCCATAGGGACAGGCGTCAATCAGCCCCAGCATTTT | CSAIGTGVNQPQHF
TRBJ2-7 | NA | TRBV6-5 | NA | TGTGCCAGCAGTTACTCGATCACAGGCACTCACGAGCAGTACTTC | CASSYSITGTHEQYF
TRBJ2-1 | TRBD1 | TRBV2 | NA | TGTGCCAGCAGTGGGACAGGGACGTACAATGAGCAGTTCTTC | CASSGTGTYNEQFF
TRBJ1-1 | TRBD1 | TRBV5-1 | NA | TGCGCCAGCAGCCCTCAACAGGGGACTGAAGCTTTCTTT | CASSPQQGTEAFF
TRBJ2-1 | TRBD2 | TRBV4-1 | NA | TGCGCCAGCAGCCCTAAGCGGGGGGTTTACAATGAGCAGTTCTTC | CASSPKRGVYNEQFF
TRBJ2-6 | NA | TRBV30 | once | TGTGCCTGGAGTGTAGGGACAACTGGGGCCAACGTCCTGACTTTC | CAWSVGTTGANVLTF
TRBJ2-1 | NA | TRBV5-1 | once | TGCGCCAGCAGCTTGGTTTTGGGCGATGAGCAGTTCTTC | CASSLVLGDEQFF
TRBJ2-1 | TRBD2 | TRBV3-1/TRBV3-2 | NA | TGTGCCAGCAGCCAAGCACGACCGGAGCGGGGGGAGTACAATGAGCAGTTCTTC | CASSQARPERGEYNEQFF
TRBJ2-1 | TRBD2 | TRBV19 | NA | TGTGCCAGTAGTATGCCCGGGTCTAGCGGGGGGACATATGAGCAGTTCTTC | CASSMPGSSGGTYEQFF
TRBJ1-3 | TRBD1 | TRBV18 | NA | TGTGCCAGCTCCGGGACAGGGCCTGGAAACACCATATATTTT | CASSGTGPGNTIYF
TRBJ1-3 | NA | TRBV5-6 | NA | TGTGCCAGCAGCGTATGGGACTTAGTCTCTGGAAACACCATATATTTT | CASSVWDLVSGNTIYF
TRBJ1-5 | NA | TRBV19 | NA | TGTGCCAGTAGTACTCGGACAAGCAATCAGCCCCAGCATTTT | CASSTRTSNQPQHF
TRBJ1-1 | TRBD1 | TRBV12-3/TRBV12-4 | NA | TGTGCCAGCACCCAGGGGGGTGAAGCTTTCTTT | CASTQGGEAFF
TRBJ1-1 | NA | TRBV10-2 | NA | TGCGCCAGTTCAGAGGGTTCGGGTTTAGCTGAAGCTTTCTTT | CASSEGSGLAEAFF
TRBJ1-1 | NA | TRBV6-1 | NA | TGTGCCAGCAGTGAGGGGCCTAACCAGACTGAAGCTTTCTTT | CASSEGPNQTEAFF
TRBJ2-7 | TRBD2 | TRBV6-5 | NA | TGTGCCACCCGAGGGACTAACTACGAGCAGTACTTC | CATRGTNYEQYF
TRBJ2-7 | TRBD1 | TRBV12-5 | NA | TGTGCTAGTGGTTTGGTCTCCGGGACAGCCACCTACGAGCAGTACTTC | CASGLVSGTATYEQYF
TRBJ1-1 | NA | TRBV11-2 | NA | TGTGCCAGCAGCTTACCGGGGAGCACTGAAGCTTTCTTT | CASSLPGSTEAFF
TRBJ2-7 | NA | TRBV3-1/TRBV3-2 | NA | TGTGCCAGCACCGACCGTTGGGGGGGCGACGTCCACGAGCAGTACTTC | CASTDRWGGDVHEQYF
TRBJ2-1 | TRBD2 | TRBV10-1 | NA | TGCGCCAGCAGCGAGGGACTAGCGGAGAACAATGAGCAGTTCTTC | CASSEGLAENNEQFF
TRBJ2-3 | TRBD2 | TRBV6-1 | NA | TGTGCCAGCAGTGAAGCCGCCGGGGGGGAGGCGGTACTGGATACGCAGTATTTT | CASSEAAGGEAVLDTQYF
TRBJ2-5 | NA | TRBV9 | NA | TGTGCCAGCAGCGACCTCAGGGGTGGCGAGACCCAGTACTTC | CASSDLRGGETQYF
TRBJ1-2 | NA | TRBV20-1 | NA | TGCAGTGCTAGTGTCGAGGGCTATGGCTACACCTTC | CSASVEGYGYTF
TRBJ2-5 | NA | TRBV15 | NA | TGTGCCACCAGCGGAATCTACTGGGGGCGGCAAGAGACCCAGTACTTC | CATSGIYWGRQETQYF
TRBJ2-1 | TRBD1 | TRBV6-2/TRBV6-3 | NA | TGTGCCAGCAGTTACCCAAGAGGGACAGGGGAGCGCGAGCAGTTCTTC | CASSYPRGTGEREQFF
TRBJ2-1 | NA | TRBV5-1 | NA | TGCGCCAGCAGCTTGGAAGGGCCCGGGGTGAACAATGAGCAGTTCTTC | CASSLEGPGVNNEQFF